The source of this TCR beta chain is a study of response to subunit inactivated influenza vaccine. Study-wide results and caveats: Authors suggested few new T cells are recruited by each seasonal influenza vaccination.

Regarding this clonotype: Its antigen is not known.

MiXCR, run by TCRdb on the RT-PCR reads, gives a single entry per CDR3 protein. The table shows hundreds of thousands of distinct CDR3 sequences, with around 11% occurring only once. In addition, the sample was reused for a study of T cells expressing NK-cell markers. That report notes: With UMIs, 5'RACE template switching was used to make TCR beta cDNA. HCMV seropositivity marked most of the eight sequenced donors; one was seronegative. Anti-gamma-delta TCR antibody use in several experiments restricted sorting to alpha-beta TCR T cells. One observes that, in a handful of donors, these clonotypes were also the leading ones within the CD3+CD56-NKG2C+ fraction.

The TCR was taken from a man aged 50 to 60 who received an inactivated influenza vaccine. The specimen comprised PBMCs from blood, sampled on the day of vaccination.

In DNA, the CDR3 is TGTGCCAGCAGCCTGGACTACCAAGAGACCCAGTACTTC. Translating gives CASSLDYQETQYF. V gene TRBV11-2 combines with J gene TRBJ2-5; a possible D gene is TRBD2 (5 bases). Trimming pared 5 bases from V and 0 bases from J, leaving 7 bases between. The length of the CDR3 is 13 residues. Germline CDR1 reads SGHAT; CDR2 reads FQNNGV.